The rows below give T cell receptor beta chains drawn from one sample of a study of shared clonotypes between healthy human individuals. Assay: immunoSEQ multiplex PCR; the TCRdb copy retains only in-frame clones and omits some. The table lists around 700,000 clones, about three quarters of them singletons, with 1.5% to 2% in the top ten. Sequencing input: memory CD4+ T cells sorted from blood. All receptors derive from a woman aged 25 to 39 in good health. Both conserved end residues are part of each CDR3. Fields, in order: clone size, J gene, D gene, V gene, CDR3 DNA, CDR3 protein. D genes are given only for firm matches. The size entry is marked missing in some rows and otherwise reads once, few, many or a size class.

-,TRBJ1-4,TRBD1,TRBV28,TGTGCCAGCAATTCTCAGGGGGCGTGGGAAAAACTGTTTTTT,CASNSQGAWEKLFF
-,TRBJ2-2,-,TRBV30,TGTGCCTGGAGTGGGCCCCCGGTGCGCACCGGGGAGCTGTTTTTT,CAWSGPPVRTGELFF
-,TRBJ1-2,-,TRBV5-8,TGTGCCAGCACTAAAATGGGGCAGGGGTATGGCTACACCTTC,CASTKMGQGYGYTF
many,TRBJ2-3,-,TRBV5-1,TGCGCCAGCAGCTTGGGGGAGAGCACAGATACGCAGTATTTT,CASSLGESTDTQYF
-,TRBJ1-2,TRBD1,TRBV6-5,TGTGCCAGCATTGGGACAGGGGATGGCTACACCTTC,CASIGTGDGYTF
-,TRBJ1-4,-,TRBV11-2,TGTGCCAGCAGCCCGGGACGGGCGCCTAATGAAAAACTGTTTTTT,CASSPGRAPNEKLFF
-,TRBJ1-4,TRBD1,TRBV19,TGTGCCAGTACCCCCGGGACAGGGGATTACGAACTGTTTTTT,CASTPGTGDYELFF
-,TRBJ2-7,-,TRBV6-5,TGTGCCAGCAGTGAAGTAAGTAGGAACGAGCAGTACTTC,CASSEVSRNEQYF
-,TRBJ2-1,-,TRBV29-1,TGCAGCGTTGAACCGCGGTCTCATGAGCAGTTCTTC,CSVEPRSHEQFF
-,TRBJ2-2,TRBD2,TRBV11-3,TGTGCCAGCAGCTTCGGACTAGCCGGGGCCGGGGAGCTGTTTTTT,CASSFGLAGAGELFF
-,TRBJ1-1,-,TRBV6-5,TGTGCCAGCAGTACCAACCATTGGAACACTGAAGCTTTCTTT,CASSTNHWNTEAFF
-,TRBJ1-4,-,TRBV6-5,TGTGCCAGCAGTTACGGGGGGCCGAATGAAAAACTGTTTTTT,CASSYGGPNEKLFF
many,TRBJ2-5,-,TRBV28,TGTGCCAGCAGTTCAACGATCGAAGTAGGGGATTTCGGAGAGACCCAGTACTTC,CASSSTIEVGDFGETQYF
many,TRBJ2-3,-,TRBV10-2,TGCGCCAGCAGTGAATCCTCGGGTTGGGGCACAGATACGCAGTATTTT,CASSESSGWGTDTQYF
-,TRBJ2-2,-,TRBV19,TGTGCCAGTAGACCCCTTTACACGAACACCGGGGAGCTGTTTTTT,CASRPLYTNTGELFF
-,TRBJ2-7,TRBD1,TRBV5-5,TGTGCCAGCAGCTTGGCCGGGACAGGGACCTACGAGCAGTACTTC,CASSLAGTGTYEQYF
-,TRBJ2-6,-,TRBV28,TGTGCCAGCAGCCCTCCGGACGGAGTTGGGGCCAACGTCCTGACTTTC,CASSPPDGVGANVLTF
-,TRBJ2-1,TRBD2,TRBV7-9,TGTGCCAGCAGCTTAGCGGGAGGGCAGGCTCATGAGCAGTTCTTC,CASSLAGGQAHEQFF
-,TRBJ2-3,-,TRBV10-3,TGTGCCATCAGTGACGGCCAGGGGCGGACAGATACGCAGTATTTT,CAISDGQGRTDTQYF
-,TRBJ1-2,TRBD1,TRBV11-2,TGTGCCAGCAGCCCTAGGGACAGGACCCTATGGGGCTACACCTTC,CASSPRDRTLWGYTF
-,TRBJ1-1,-,TRBV7-2,TGTGCCAGCAGCCCCGAGCGAGGTATGAACACTGAAGCTTTCTTT,CASSPERGMNTEAFF
few,TRBJ1-1,TRBD1,TRBV4-2,TGTGCCAGCAGCCATCACAGGGGTGGTACTGAAGCTTTCTTT,CASSHHRGGTEAFF
-,TRBJ2-6,-,TRBV7-6,TGTGCCAGCAGCTCGCCATCCTCTGGGGCCAACGTCCTGACTTTC,CASSSPSSGANVLTF
-,TRBJ1-4,-,TRBV7-2,TGTGCCAGCAGCTTCCGGGGGTCGACTGAAAAACTGTTTTTT,CASSFRGSTEKLFF
-,TRBJ1-5,-,TRBV28,TGTGCCAGCAGTTTAGCGACGGGACGACTGCCCGATCAGCCCCAGCATTTT,CASSLATGRLPDQPQHF
many,TRBJ2-5,-,TRBV7-2,TGTGCCAGCAGTCGTGACAGGCGCGAGTGGGCCCAGTACTTC,CASSRDRREWAQYF
-,TRBJ1-5,-,TRBV19,TGTGCCAGTAGTATCTATCAGGGCATGGCTCAGCCCCAGCATTTT,CASSIYQGMAQPQHF
few,TRBJ1-5,TRBD1,TRBV5-5,TGTGCCAGCAGCAACTCACAGGGGGGGAGCAATCAGCCCCAGCATTTT,CASSNSQGGSNQPQHF
-,TRBJ2-7,TRBD1,TRBV19,TGTGCCAGTAGTATAACACATCGGGGGACAGGGGGCGAGCAGTACTTC,CASSITHRGTGGEQYF
few,TRBJ2-2,TRBD2,TRBV7-9,TGTGCCAGCAGCCCGTTGACGCCGGGACTAGCGGGACGGGAGCTGTTTTTT,CASSPLTPGLAGRELFF
-,TRBJ2-1,TRBD2,TRBV29-1,TGCAGCGTTGATGAGACTAGCGGGGCCCACAATGAGCAGTTCTTC,CSVDETSGAHNEQFF
-,TRBJ2-1,-,TRBV5-8,TGTGCCAGCGGTGTGAGTGAGCAGTTCTTC,CASGVSEQFF
-,TRBJ2-2,TRBD2,TRBV11-3,TGTGCCAGCAGCTTAGACTGGCTAGCGGGAGGAAAATCCGGGGAGCTGTTTTTT,CASSLDWLAGGKSGELFF
few,TRBJ2-7,-,TRBV19,TGTGCCAGTAGTAAAGAAATCTACTACGAGCAGTACTTC,CASSKEIYYEQYF
few,TRBJ2-1,TRBD1,TRBV4-1,TGCGCCAGCAGCTCCCGGGGGCAAGACCGGGACAGGGTTTTAAATGAGCAGTTCTTC,CASSSRGQDRDRVLNEQFF
-,TRBJ2-1,-,TRBV30,TGTGCCTGGAGAGGACCAGGGATTGAGCAGTTCTTC,CAWRGPGIEQFF
once,TRBJ2-1,-,TRBV12-5,TGTGCTAGCGCCAGGGGGGGTGCGTCCTCCTACAATGAGCAGTTCTTC,CASARGGASSYNEQFF
few,TRBJ2-7,-,TRBV30,TGTGCCTGGAGCCCCCCCCGCGGCCCCTCCTACGAGCAGTACTTC,CAWSPPRGPSYEQYF
-,TRBJ2-3,TRBD1,TRBV11-2,TGTGCCAGCAGCCCCAGGGGGCGCCTCATATATACGCAGTATTTT,CASSPRGRLIYTQYF
-,TRBJ1-5,-,TRBV4-1,TGCGCCAGCAGCCAATACTATCAAACCGGGACACGGAATCAGCCCCAGCATTTT,CASSQYYQTGTRNQPQHF
-,TRBJ1-5,-,TRBV6-6,TGTGCCAGCAGTTACGGGGGGAATCAGCCCCAGCATTTT,CASSYGGNQPQHF
few,TRBJ2-6,TRBD2,TRBV6-4,TGTGCCAGCAGCGGGACTAGCGGCTCTGGGGCCAACGTCCTGACTTTC,CASSGTSGSGANVLTF
-,TRBJ1-1,-,TRBV25-1,TGTGCCAGCAGATTAACAGGGTTCACTGAAGCTTTCTTT,CASRLTGFTEAFF
-,TRBJ1-4,-,TRBV21-1,TGTGCCACAACAGGGCACATGAATTCTAATGAAAAACTGTTTTTT,CATTGHMNSNEKLFF
-,TRBJ2-5,TRBD2,TRBV5-4,TGTGCCAGCAGCTTGGGGGCGGGAGATGAAGAGACCCAGTACTTC,CASSLGAGDEETQYF
once,TRBJ2-1,TRBD2,TRBV11-2,TGTGCCAGCAGCGGGCGGACTAGCGGGAGGTACAATGAGCAGTTCTTC,CASSGRTSGRYNEQFF
-,TRBJ2-2,TRBD2,TRBV5-4,TGTGCCAGCAGCCATCCGGGACTAGCTGTCTTCGCGAACACCGGGGAGCTGTTTTTT,CASSHPGLAVFANTGELFF
-,TRBJ1-5,-,TRBV2,TGTGCCAGCTCATCAGGAAACAATCAGCCCCAGCATTTT,CASSSGNNQPQHF
-,TRBJ2-7,-,TRBV6-6,TGTGCCAGCAGCCACGGACGGGACGAGCAGTACTTC,CASSHGRDEQYF
-,TRBJ1-2,-,TRBV19,TGTGCCAGTAAAAGGAGGCAGAACTATGGCTACACCTTC,CASKRRQNYGYTF
-,TRBJ2-1,-,TRBV20-1,TGCAGTGCTAGTTCCAGTAATGAGCAGTTCTTC,CSASSSNEQFF
-,TRBJ1-5,-,TRBV28,TGTGCCAGCAGTTTATGGGGCTCAGGGAGCGGTGATCAGCCCCAGCATTTT,CASSLWGSGSGDQPQHF
-,TRBJ2-7,TRBD2,TRBV28,TGTGCCAGCAGTTCGGGGGGACTCAACGAGCAGTACTTC,CASSSGGLNEQYF
few,TRBJ2-7,-,TRBV7-9,TGTGCCAGCAGTCAGAGCTCCTACGAGCAGTACTTC,CASSQSSYEQYF
-,TRBJ2-7,-,TRBV28,TGTGCCAGCACCAGGACACCCTACGAGCAGTACTTC,CASTRTPYEQYF
-,TRBJ1-2,-,TRBV4-2,TGTGCCAGCAGCCAAGAGGCGGCCCAAGGAGGGAACTATGGCTACACCTTC,CASSQEAAQGGNYGYTF